This TCR beta chain was sequenced for a study of T cell responses to AZD1222 COVID-19 vaccine. Points from the study as a whole: Reports indicate that nearly half of spike-specific TCRs are directed at unmutated variant regions.

Here immunoSEQ multiplex PCR was the method, and the copy in TCRdb shows in-frame clones only, minus some. In the table there are approximately 90,000 clones, approximately 86% of which are singletons. From germline, CDR1 is SGHRS and CDR2 YFSETQ. The CDR3 has 15 residues. With 0 bases removed from V and 8 bases from J, the gap between germline ends came to 12 bases. As concerns this clone: Its antigen remains unidentified.

This material consisted of peripheral blood, taken on day 0 of AZD1222 vaccination. The genes are TRBV5-1 and TRBJ1-6, with a possible D match to TRBD1 (5 bases). This clonotype originated in an adult in good health. This CDR3 is CASSLALRVDSPLHF. The CDR3 DNA sequence: TGCGCCAGCAGCTTGGCACTCAGGGTTGATTCACCCCTCCACTTT.